This T cell receptor beta chain was sequenced for a study of T-cell reconstitution after alpha-beta-depleted transplantation in children. TCRbeta library construction was performed incorporating unique molecular identifiers. TCRdb used MiXCR to reprocess the PCR reads, holding one entry per CDR3 protein. The sample lists hundreds of thousands of distinct CDR3 sequences; around 12% were seen once. From germline, CDR1 is MDHEN and CDR2 SYDVKM. Trimming shortened V by 11 bases and J by 5 bases, and 12 bases separated the two germline ends. This CDR3 contains 11 residues. The material sequenced was PBMCs, taken before TCRalphabeta/CD19-depleted stem cell transplant. This sequence joins TRBV28 and TRBJ2-5, with TRBD2 as a possible D gene (6 bases). The origin of this receptor is a girl aged 2 to 10 with congenital amegakaryocytic thrombocytopenia, due to receive a stem cell transplant. CDR3 sequence: CAAGLLETQYF. For the CDR3, the DNA is TGTGCCGCGGGGCTCCTCGAGACCCAGTACTTC. Using reference TRBV28 and TRBJ2-5 for the parts outside the CDR3, the full variable domain is DVKVTQSSRYLVKRTGEKVFLECVQDMDHENMFWYRQDPGLGLRLIYFSYDVKMKEKGDIPEGYSVSREKKERFSLILESASTNQTSMYLCAAGLLETQYFGPGTRLLVL.